This T cell receptor (beta chain) is drawn from a study of PD-L1 blockade in urothelial cancer. Study background: About 90% of the 29 patients comprised males who had bladder-origin urothelial cancer. At 6 weeks and at 3 weeks (second dose) after treatment start, blood was analyzed. Study-wide results and limits: Durable-benefit patients showed greater tumor-associated blood clone expansion at 3 weeks.

With respect to this clone: Its antigen is undetermined.

The sample's time point: pretreatment peripheral blood. Data came from immunoSEQ multiplex PCR; TCRdb stores just in-frame clones and leaves some out. Of fewer than 95,000 clones listed, roughly 89% were seen once; the top ten hold around 2%. The trim removed 1 base at V and 2 bases at J, leaving 0 bases unmatched. The CDR3 runs to 14 residues. The germline V gene has CDR1 LNHNV and CDR2 YYDKDF (reference sequence). The gene calls are TRBV15 and TRBJ2-7; 9 bases align to TRBD1. Here the sequenced sample was PBMCs, taken around atezolizumab (anti-PD-L1) treatment. This receptor was obtained from a man aged 60 to 69 with urothelial cancer. The CDR3 DNA reads as TGTGCCACCAGCAGAGGGGACAGGGCCTACGAGCAGTACTTC. Amino acid sequence: CATSRGDRAYEQYF.